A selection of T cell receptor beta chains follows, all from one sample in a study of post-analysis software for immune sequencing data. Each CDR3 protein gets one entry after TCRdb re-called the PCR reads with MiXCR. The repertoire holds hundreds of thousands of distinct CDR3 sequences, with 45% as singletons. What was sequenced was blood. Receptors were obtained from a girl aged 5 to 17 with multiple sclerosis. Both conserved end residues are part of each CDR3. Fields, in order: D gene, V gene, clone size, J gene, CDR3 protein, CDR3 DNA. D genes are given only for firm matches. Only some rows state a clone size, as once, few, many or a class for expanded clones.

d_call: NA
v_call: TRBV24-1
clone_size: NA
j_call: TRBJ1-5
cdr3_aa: CATSDFGQGNQPQHF
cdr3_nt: TGTGCCACCAGTGATTTCGGCCAGGGGAATCAGCCCCAGCATTTT

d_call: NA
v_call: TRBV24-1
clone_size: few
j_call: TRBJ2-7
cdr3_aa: CATSRGSPPYEQYF
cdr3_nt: TGTGCCACCAGTAGAGGGTCGCCCCCCTACGAGCAGTACTTC

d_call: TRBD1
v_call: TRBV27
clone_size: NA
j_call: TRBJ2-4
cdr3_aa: CASSSRDRDYNEQYF
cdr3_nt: TGTGCCAGCAGTTCGCGGGACAGGGATTACAATGAGCAGTACTTC

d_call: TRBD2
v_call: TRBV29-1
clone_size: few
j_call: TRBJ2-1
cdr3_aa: CSSRTGSGRAGEQFF
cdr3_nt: TGCAGCTCCCGAACGGGTAGCGGGAGGGCCGGAGAGCAGTTCTTC

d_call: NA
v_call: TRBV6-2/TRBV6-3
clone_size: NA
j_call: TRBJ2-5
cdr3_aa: CASSYSGFGAGQETQYF
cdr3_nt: TGTGCCAGCAGTTACTCGGGATTTGGCGCCGGGCAAGAGACCCAGTACTTC

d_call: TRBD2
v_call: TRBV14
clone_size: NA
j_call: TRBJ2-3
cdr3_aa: CASSPTPTSGRAEDTQYF
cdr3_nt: TGTGCCAGCAGCCCCACTCCTACTAGCGGGAGGGCTGAAGATACGCAGTATTTT

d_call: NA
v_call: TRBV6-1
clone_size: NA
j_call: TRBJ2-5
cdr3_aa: CASTEVPREQYF
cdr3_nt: TGTGCCAGCACCGAAGTCCCCAGGGAGCAGTACTTC

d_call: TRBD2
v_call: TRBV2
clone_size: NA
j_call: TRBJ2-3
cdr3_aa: CASKAGGTDTQYF
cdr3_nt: TGTGCCAGCAAAGCGGGAGGCACAGATACGCAGTATTTT

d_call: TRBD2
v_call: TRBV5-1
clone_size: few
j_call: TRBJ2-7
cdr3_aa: CASSLGTSGSSLYEQYF
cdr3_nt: TGCGCCAGCAGCTTGGGGACTAGCGGGAGTTCCCTCTACGAGCAGTACTTC

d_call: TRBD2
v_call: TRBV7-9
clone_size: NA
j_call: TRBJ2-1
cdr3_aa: CASSFPGLAIFSSYNEQFF
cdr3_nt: TGTGCCAGCAGCTTTCCGGGACTAGCGATTTTTAGCTCCTACAATGAGCAGTTCTTC

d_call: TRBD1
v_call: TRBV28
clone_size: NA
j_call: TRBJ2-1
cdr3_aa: CASSYRGNEQFF
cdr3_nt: TGTGCCAGCAGCTACAGGGGAAATGAGCAGTTCTTC

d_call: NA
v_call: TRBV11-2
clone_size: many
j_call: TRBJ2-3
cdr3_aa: CASSPNPARDTQYF
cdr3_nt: TGTGCCAGCAGCCCCAACCCCGCCAGAGATACGCAGTATTTT

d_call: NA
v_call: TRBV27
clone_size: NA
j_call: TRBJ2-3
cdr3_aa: CASSLTDWSTDTQYF
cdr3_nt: TGTGCCAGCAGTTTAACGGATTGGAGCACAGATACGCAGTATTTT

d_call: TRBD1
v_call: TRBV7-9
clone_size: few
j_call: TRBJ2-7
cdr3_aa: CASSLGGTGAAYEQYF
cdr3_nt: TGTGCCAGCAGCCTAGGGGGGACAGGGGCCGCCTACGAGCAGTACTTC

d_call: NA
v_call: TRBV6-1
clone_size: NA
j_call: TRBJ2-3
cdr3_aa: CASIWRPHSRSTDTQYF
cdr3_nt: TGTGCCAGCATCTGGCGGCCCCACAGTCGGAGCACAGATACGCAGTATTTT

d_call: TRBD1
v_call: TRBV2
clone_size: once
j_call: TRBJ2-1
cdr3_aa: CASSKDRGINNEQFF
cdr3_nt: TGTGCCAGCAGCAAGGACAGGGGAATCAACAATGAGCAGTTCTTC

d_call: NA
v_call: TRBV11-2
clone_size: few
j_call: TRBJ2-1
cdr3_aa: CASSKVYEQFF
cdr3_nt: TGTGCCAGCAGCAAAGTCTATGAGCAGTTCTTC

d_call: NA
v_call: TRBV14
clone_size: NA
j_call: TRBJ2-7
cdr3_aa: CASSLRQGTTYEQYF
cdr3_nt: TGTGCCAGCAGCCTCAGGCAGGGGACCACCTACGAGCAGTACTTC

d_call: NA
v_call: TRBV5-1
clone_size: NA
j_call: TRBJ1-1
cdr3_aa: CASSLDPAMNTEAFF
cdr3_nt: TGCGCCAGCAGCTTGGATCCGGCGATGAACACTGAAGCTTTCTTT

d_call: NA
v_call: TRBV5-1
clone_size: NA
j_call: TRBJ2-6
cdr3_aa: CASRIHFSGANVLTF
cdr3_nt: TGCGCCAGCAGAATACATTTCTCTGGGGCCAACGTCCTGACTTTC

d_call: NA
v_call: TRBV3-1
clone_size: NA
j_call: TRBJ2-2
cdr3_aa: CASSQDTGELFF
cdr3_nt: TGTGCCAGCAGCCAAGACACCGGGGAGCTGTTTTTT

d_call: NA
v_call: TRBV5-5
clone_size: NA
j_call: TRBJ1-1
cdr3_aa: CASGYRYSAEAFF
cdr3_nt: TGTGCCAGCGGATACAGGTATAGCGCTGAAGCTTTCTTT

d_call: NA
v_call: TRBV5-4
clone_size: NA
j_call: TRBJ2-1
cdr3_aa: CASRGADSDEFF
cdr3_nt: TGTGCCAGCAGGGGGGCAGATAGCGATGAGTTCTTC

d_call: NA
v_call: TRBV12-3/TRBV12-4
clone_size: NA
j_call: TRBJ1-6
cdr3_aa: CASSLWEVAPLHF
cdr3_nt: TGTGCCAGCAGCCTATGGGAAGTGGCACCCCTCCACTTT

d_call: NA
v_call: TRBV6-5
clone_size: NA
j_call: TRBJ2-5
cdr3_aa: CASSYSGGRKTQYF
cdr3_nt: TGTGCCAGCAGTTACTCGGGGGGTCGGAAGACCCAGTACTTC

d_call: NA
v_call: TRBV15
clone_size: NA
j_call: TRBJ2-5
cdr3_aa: CATSRDPGDEQYF
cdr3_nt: TGTGCCACCAGCAGAGACCCAGGGGATGAGCAGTACTTC

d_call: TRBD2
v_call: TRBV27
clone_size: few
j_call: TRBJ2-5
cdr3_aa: CASTFGPSGSNEQYF
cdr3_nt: TGTGCCAGCACCTTTGGTCCTAGCGGGAGCAATGAGCAGTACTTC

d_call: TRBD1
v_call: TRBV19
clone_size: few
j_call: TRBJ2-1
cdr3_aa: CASQDRGGYEQFF
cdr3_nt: TGTGCCAGTCAGGACAGGGGAGGGTATGAGCAGTTCTTC

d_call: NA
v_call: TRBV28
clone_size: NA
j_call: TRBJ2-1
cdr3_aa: CASSFAASSYNEQFF
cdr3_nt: TGTGCCAGCAGTTTTGCAGCAAGCTCCTACAATGAGCAGTTCTTC

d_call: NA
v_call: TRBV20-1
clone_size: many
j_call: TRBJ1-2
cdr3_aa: CSAPTGTFYGYTF
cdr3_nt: TGCAGTGCTCCAACCGGGACCTTCTATGGCTACACCTTC

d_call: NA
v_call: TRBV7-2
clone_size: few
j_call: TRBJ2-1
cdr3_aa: CASSSTKYEQFF
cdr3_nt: TGTGCCAGCAGCTCGACCAAATATGAGCAGTTCTTC

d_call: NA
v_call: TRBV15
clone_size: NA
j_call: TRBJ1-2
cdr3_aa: CATSRDRRSNYGYTF
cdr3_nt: TGTGCCACCAGCAGAGATCGCCGATCTAACTATGGCTACACCTTC

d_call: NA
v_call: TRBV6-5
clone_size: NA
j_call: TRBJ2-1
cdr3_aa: CASSFPPGGGGNEQFF
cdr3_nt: TGTGCCAGCAGTTTCCCCCCAGGGGGAGGTGGCAATGAGCAGTTCTTC

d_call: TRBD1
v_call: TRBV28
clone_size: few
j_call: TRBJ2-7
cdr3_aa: CASSPGDRGAEQYF
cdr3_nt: TGTGCCAGCAGCCCCGGTGACAGGGGGGCCGAGCAGTACTTC

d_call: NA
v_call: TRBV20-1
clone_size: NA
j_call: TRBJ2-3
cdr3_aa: CSARHPRSGGPRRTDTQYF
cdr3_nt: TGCAGTGCTAGACATCCCCGCAGCGGCGGGCCCAGGAGGACAGATACGCAGTATTTT

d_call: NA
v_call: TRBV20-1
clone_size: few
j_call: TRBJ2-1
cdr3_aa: CSALPLGTEQFF
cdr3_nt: TGCAGTGCTCTCCCGCTCGGCACGGAGCAGTTCTTC

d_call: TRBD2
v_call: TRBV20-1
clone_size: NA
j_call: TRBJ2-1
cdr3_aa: CSASGTSGSFEQFF
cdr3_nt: TGCAGTGCTTCCGGGACTAGCGGGAGTTTTGAGCAGTTCTTC

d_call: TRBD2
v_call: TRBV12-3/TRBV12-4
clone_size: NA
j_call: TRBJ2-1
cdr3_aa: CASSFTPGLVSHNEQFF
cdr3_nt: TGTGCCAGCAGTTTCACCCCGGGACTAGTGTCCCACAATGAGCAGTTCTTC

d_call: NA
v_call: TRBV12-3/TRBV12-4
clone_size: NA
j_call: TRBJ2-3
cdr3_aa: CASSPNGPLGTDTQYF
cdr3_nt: TGTGCCAGCAGTCCCAACGGGCCGTTGGGCACAGATACGCAGTATTTT

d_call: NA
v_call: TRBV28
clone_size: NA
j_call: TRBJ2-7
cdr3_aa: CASSLYGDRYEQYF
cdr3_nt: TGTGCCAGCAGTTTATACGGGGATCGTTACGAGCAGTACTTC

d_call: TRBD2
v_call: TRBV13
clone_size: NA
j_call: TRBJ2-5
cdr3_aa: CASSPPRTSGSGETQYF
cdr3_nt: TGTGCCAGCAGCCCTCCCCGGACTAGCGGGAGTGGAGAGACCCAGTACTTC

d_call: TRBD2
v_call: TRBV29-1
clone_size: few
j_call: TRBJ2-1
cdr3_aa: CSVAWLADNEQFF
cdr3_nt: TGCAGCGTTGCGTGGCTAGCGGACAATGAGCAGTTCTTC

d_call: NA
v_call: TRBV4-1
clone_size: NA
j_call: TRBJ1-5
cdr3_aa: CASSQPRDGRNQPQHF
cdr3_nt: TGCGCCAGCAGCCAACCACGGGACGGCCGTAATCAGCCCCAGCATTTT

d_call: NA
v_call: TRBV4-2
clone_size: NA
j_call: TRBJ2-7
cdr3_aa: CASSQDRKGNYEQYF
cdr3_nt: TGTGCCAGCAGCCAAGATCGGAAAGGCAACTACGAGCAGTACTTC

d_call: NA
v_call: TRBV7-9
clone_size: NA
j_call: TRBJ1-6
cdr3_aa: CASSMGNSPRHF
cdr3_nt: TGTGCCAGCAGTATGGGGAATTCACCCCGCCACTTT

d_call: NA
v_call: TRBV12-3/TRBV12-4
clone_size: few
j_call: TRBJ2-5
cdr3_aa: CAGSLGGETQYF
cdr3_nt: TGTGCCGGCAGTTTAGGTGGAGAGACCCAGTACTTC

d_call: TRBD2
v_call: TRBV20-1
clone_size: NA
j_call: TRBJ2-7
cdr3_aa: CSATGTNNYEQYF
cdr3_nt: TGCAGTGCTACCGGGACTAATAACTACGAGCAGTACTTC

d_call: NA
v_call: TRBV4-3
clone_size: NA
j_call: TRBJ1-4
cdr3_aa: CASSQDSGSDEKLFF
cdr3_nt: TGCGCCAGCAGCCAAGATTCGGGGTCCGATGAAAAACTGTTTTTT

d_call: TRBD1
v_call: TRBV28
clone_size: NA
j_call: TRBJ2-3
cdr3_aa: CASSSSGTGKSDTQYF
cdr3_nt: TGTGCCAGCAGTTCCTCCGGGACAGGGAAGTCAGATACGCAGTATTTT

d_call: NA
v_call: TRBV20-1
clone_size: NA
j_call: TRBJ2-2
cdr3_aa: CSASFLGPNTGELFF
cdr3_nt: TGCAGTGCCAGTTTTTTGGGCCCGAACACCGGGGAGCTGTTTTTT

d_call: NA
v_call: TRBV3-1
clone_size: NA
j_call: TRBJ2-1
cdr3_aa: CASSRALEAEQFF
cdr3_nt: TGTGCCAGCAGCCGGGCCCTAGAGGCTGAGCAGTTCTTC

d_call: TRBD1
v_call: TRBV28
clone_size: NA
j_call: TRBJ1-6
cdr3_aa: CASSTGERSPLHF
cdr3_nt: TGTGCCAGCAGTACAGGGGAGCGTTCACCCCTCCACTTT

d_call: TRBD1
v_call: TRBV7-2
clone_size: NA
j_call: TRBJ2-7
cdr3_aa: CASSLTPTGGGGEQYF
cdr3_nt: TGTGCCAGCAGCTTAACACCGACAGGGGGCGGTGGCGAGCAGTACTTC

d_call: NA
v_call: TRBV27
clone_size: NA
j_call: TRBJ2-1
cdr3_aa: CASSHREFSRNEQFF
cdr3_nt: TGTGCCAGCAGTCATCGGGAGTTTAGTCGCAATGAGCAGTTCTTC

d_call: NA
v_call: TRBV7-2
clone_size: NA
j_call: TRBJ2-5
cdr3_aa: CASSLRRPQETQYF
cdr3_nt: TGTGCCAGCAGCTTGAGACGGCCGCAAGAGACCCAGTACTTC

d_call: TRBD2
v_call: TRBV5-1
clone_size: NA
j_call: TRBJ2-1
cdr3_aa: CASSLLAGGVYNEQFF
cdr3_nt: TGCGCCAGCAGCTTACTAGCGGGAGGTGTTTACAATGAGCAGTTCTTC

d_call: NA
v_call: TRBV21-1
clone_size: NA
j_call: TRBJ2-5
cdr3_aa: CASSKARRGQEETQYF
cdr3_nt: TGTGCCAGCAGCAAAGCGCGCCGGGGGCAGGAAGAGACCCAGTACTTC

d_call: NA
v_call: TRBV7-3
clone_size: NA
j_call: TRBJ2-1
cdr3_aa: CVSSLTREDYNEQFF
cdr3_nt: TGTGTCAGCAGCTTAACCAGGGAGGACTACAATGAGCAGTTCTTC

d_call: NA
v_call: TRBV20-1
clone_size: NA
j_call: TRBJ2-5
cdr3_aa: CSAGTRDPQPVIQETQYF
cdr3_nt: TGCAGTGCTGGCACCCGGGACCCGCAACCCGTGATTCAAGAGACCCAGTACTTC

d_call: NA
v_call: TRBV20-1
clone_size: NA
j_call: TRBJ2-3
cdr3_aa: CSAGRGSTDTQYF
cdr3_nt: TGCAGTGCGGGACGGGGGTCCACAGATACGCAGTATTTT